Shown below are 4 T cell receptor beta chains from a single sample sequenced in a study. TCRdb recomputed calls from the 5' RACE reads with MiXCR, one row per CDR3 protein. The table records under 60,000 distinct CDR3 sequences, 28% of them present only once. The sequencing input was naive CD4+ T cells sorted from blood. Subset: naive CD4+ T cells, CD4+CD45RA+CD25-. All receptors come from a female donor with breast cancer.

This chain connects TRBV20-1 to TRBJ2-7; 7 bases are shared with TRBD2. CDR1 DFQATT and CDR2 SNEGSKA come from the germline V gene (reference sequence). Trimming cost V 0 bases and J 5 bases; bases outside gene matches: 1. This CDR3 has 12 residues. Written as DNA, the CDR3 is TGCAGTGCTAGAGATCGGGGGGACGAGCAGTACTTC. Translation gives CSARDRGDEQYF.

This clonotype has a handful of counts. The CDR3 nucleotides read TGTGCCAGCAGCCGAGACACCCGGCGAGCTTTCTTT. Protein sequence: CASSRDTRRAFF. This rearrangement joins TRBV12-3 or TRBV12-4 to TRBJ1-1; D is unresolved. There are 12 residues in the CDR3. Deletions cut 6 bases from V and 10 bases from J, with 15 bases between.

As to this clonotype: It may be a read error: a sequence one base away is much more abundant. V is TRBV12-3 or TRBV12-4 and J is TRBJ1-2; the D gene is possibly TRBD1 (5 bases). The CDR3 spans 11 residues. V lost 6 bases, J lost 8 bases, and 10 bases lay in between. The CDR3 here is CASSQGRGYTF. CDR3 nucleotide sequence: TGTGCCAGCAGCCAGGGAAGAGGCTACACCTTC.

The chain recombines TRBV5-1 with TRBJ1-2, with D hard to call. The CDR3 has 12 amino acids. Germline loops: CDR1 SGHRS, CDR2 YFSETQ. The V gene lost 2 bases and the J gene lost 5 bases, with 7 bases spanning the gap. CDR3 region: CASSLGDYGYTF. Written as DNA, the CDR3 is TGCGCCAGCAGCTTAGGAGATTATGGCTACACCTTC.